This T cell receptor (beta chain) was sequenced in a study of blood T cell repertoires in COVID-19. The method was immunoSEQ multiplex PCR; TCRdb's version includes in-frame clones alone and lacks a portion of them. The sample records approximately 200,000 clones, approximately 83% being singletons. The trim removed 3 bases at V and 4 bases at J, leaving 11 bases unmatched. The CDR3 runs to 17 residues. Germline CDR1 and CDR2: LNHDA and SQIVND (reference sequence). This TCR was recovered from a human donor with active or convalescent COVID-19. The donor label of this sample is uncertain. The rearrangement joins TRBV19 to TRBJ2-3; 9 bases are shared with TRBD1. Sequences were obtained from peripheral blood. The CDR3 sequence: CASSIATGGVLPDTQYF. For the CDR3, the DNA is TGTGCCAGTAGTATCGCAACAGGGGGCGTCCTCCCAGATACGCAGTATTTT.